This TCR beta chain derives from a study of blood T cell repertoires in COVID-19. Study in general: The United States, Italy and Spain were the sources of the acute and convalescent COVID-19 samples. Sources were T cells, B-cell-depleted T cells, or PBMCs; the material itself was cDNA or gDNA.

This CDR3 has 16 residues. Germline V lookup: CDR1 SGHRS, CDR2 YFSETQ. The V end was cut by 4 bases, the J end by 0 bases, with 14 bases between. Authors' analysis steps: Estimates of nucleated cell counts were drawn from the amplification of reference gene primers. Using immunoSEQ multiplex PCR, the repertoire was profiled, and TCRdb retains in-frame clones only, with some absent. V, J and clone size are taken as reported in that table, and D and trimming were inferred from the DNA itself. The data hold about 290,000 clones, with 75% to 90% observed a single time. The chain recombines TRBV5-1 with TRBJ2-1, with a tentative D call TRBD2 (6 bases). The sequenced material came from peripheral blood. This clonotype was obtained from a woman aged 25 to 39 with active or convalescent COVID-19. CDR3 amino acids: CASSPIAAPSYNEQFF. CDR3 in DNA: TGCGCCAGCAGCCCGATAGCGGCTCCCTCCTACAATGAGCAGTTCTTC.